There are many counts of the clone carrying this T cell receptor beta chain. The data belong to a study of CD8+CD57+ T cells in acquired aplastic anemia. Study-level background: Sorted CD4+ and CD8+ cells yielded DNA averaging about 3.1 ug.

TCR beta VDJ and CDR3 were profiled, and genomic DNA was the template. TCRdb reanalysed the reads using MiXCR and keeps one entry per CDR3 protein. Of about 130,000 distinct CDR3 sequences detected, more than 40% appear once; the ten largest clones hold under 3%. V lost 5 bases and J 2 bases, leaving 13 bases between the germline ends. In germline, CDR1 is SGHTA, CDR2 FQGNSA. This CDR3 has 14 amino acids. The sample consisted of sorted CD4+, CD8+, or CD8+CD57+ T cells (not recorded which) from PBMCs. The rearrangement links TRBV7-2 to TRBJ2-7; D possibly corresponds to TRBD2 (6 bases). The TCR sequence derives from a human donor in good health, serving as a control. CDR3 loop: CASSNLGRTYEQYF. The CDR3 DNA reads TGTGCCAGCAGCAACCTTGGGAGGACCTACGAGCAGTACTTC.